This T cell receptor (beta chain) was documented in a study of shared clonotypes between healthy human individuals. Study details: Per donor, three plates held CD4 naive cells, three held CD4 memory, two held CD8 naive and one held CD8 memory.

Germline V gives CDR1 LGHNA, CDR2 YSLEER. V was cut by 4 bases and J by 6 bases, with 9 bases left in between. The length of the CDR3 is 13 residues. Naivety among CD8 cells was defined by CD45RO negativity and positive CCR7 selection, thereby excluding terminally differentiated effector memory CD45RA+ cells. Within Nashville, Tennessee resided all donors, each a Caucasian adult. Study-level points and caveats: Sharing of clonotypes among donors was expected to vary with sequencing depth. Only blood samples were collected, and tissue repertoires likely differ.

In regard to this clone: The target antigen is unknown.

The table came from immunoSEQ multiplex PCR; TCRdb's copy has only in-frame clones and leaves some out. Of about 2 million clones listed, about 95% are singletons. The chain combines TRBV4-3 with TRBJ2-2; D uncertain. Input material: naive CD8+ T cells sorted from blood. The receptor comes from a man aged 18-30 years in good health. CDR3 bases: TGCGCCAGCAGCCTCCCGTTCCCCGGGGAGCTGTTTTTT. This codes for CASSLPFPGELFF.